This T cell receptor beta chain stems from a study of blood T cell repertoires in COVID-19. Study in general: The analysed material was cDNA or gDNA that came from T cells, B-cell-depleted T cells, or PBMCs.

Per the germline V gene, CDR1 is SGHAT and CDR2 is FQNNGV. The V gene end was trimmed by 7 bases and the J gene end by 5 bases; junction bases not matched to a gene: 6. The CDR3 has 13 amino acids. Sequenced by immunoSEQ multiplex PCR; TCRdb stores in-frame clones only, minus some. The sample shows about 330,000 clones, around nine tenths of them seen only once. Among Cohort 3 donors, those recovered had two negative PCRs, clearance, or symptom resolution. The V call is TRBV11-2, the J call TRBJ1-2; 8 nucleotides line up with TRBD1. The TCR was taken from a man in his thirties or forties who had recovered from COVID-19. Sequenced: PBMCs or T cells enriched from blood (not recorded which). CDR3 DNA sequence: TGTGCCAGCACCCCGGACAGGGAGTATGGCTACACCTTC. It is translated as CASTPDREYGYTF.